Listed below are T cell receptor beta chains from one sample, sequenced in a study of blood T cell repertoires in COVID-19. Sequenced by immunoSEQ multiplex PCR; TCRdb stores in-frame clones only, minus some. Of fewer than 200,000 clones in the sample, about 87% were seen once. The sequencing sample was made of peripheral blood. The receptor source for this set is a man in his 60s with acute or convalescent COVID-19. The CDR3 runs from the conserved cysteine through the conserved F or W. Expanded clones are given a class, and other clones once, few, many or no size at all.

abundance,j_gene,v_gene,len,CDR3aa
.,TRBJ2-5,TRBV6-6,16,CASSTPPASLQETQYF
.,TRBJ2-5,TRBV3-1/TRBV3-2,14,CASRRTSGGETQYF
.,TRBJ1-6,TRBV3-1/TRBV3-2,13,CASSPRVISPLHF
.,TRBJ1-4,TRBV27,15,CASSFGTGFNEKLFF
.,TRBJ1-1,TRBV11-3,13,CASSQGWQGEAFF
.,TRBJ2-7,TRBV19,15,CASSMAGAPSYEQYF
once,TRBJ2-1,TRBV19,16,CASSSRGELRVNEQFF
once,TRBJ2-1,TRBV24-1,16,CATRPRGAGGLGEQFF
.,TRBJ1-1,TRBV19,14,CASSFRGENTEAFF
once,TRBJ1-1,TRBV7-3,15,CASSLTRPKNTEAFF
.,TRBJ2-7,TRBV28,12,CASSLGSYEQYF
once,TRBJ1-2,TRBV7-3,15,CASSLISGASLGYTF
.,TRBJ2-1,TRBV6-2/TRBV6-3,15,CASSLATLRGNEQFF
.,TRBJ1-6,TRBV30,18,CAWSVRGGQVSYNSPLHF
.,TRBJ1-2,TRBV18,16,CASSRIGTDLTDGYTF
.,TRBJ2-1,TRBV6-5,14,CATQPGQGRNEQFF
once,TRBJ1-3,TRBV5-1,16,CASSLAGLESGNTIYF
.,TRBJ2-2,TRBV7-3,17,CASSLNTGTGGTGELFF
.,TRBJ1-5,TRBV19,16,CASSLNSGNSNQPQHF
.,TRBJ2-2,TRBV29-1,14,CSVVWGLGGGELFF
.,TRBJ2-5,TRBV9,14,CASSVGQGQETQYF
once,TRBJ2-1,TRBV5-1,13,CASGQISYNEQFF
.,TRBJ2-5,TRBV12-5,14,CASGLKDREETQYF
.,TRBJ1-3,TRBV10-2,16,CASSAGTGYSGNTIYF
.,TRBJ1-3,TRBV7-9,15,CASSGTGVSGNTIYF
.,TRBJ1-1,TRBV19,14,CASSMREATTEAFF
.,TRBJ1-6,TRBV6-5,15,CASSYAGTGDSPLHF
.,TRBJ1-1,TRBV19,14,CASSITSGGTEAFF
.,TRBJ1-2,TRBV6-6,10,CASSGTSYTF
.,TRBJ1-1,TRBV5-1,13,CASSPEGEGEAFF
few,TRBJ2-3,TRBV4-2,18,CASSQGRTGPISTDTQYF
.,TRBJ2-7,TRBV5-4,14,CASSLIQGNNEQYF
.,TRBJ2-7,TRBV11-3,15,CASSLEQGRSYEQYF
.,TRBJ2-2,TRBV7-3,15,CASSTSGGNTGELFF
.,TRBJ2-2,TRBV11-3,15,CASASGTSFAGELFF
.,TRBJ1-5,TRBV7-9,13,CASSPGGDQPQHF
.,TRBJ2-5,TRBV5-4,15,CASSLRAGAGETQYF
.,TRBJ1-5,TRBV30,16,CAWSADYYDANQPQHF
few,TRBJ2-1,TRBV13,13,CASRQGYYNEQFF
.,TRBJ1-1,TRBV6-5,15,CASTSSGGLGTEAFF
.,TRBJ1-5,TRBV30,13,CAWSEGGGQPQHF
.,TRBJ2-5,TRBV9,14,CASSVVADEVTQYF
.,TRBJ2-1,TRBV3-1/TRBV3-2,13,CASSYRGNDEQFF
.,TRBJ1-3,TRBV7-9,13,CAHQVDSGNTIYF